This TCR beta chain was sequenced during a study of control samples from healthy donors and cancer patients. CDR1 SGHRS and CDR2 YFSETQ come from the germline V gene. Trimming removed 5 bases from V and 0 bases from J, with 10 bases in between. The CDR3 is 14 residues long. The protocol was immunoSEQ multiplex PCR, while the TCRdb copy is restricted to in-frame clones and leaves out a portion. The data contain some 100,000 clones, more than 90% of them singletons. The chain employs TRBV5-1 and TRBJ2-3; D not resolved. The sample comprised blood. The TCR originated in a human donor in good health. The donor label of this sample is uncertain. Here the CDR3 reads CASSSETSTDTQYF. In DNA, the CDR3 is TGCGCCAGCAGTTCAGAGACGAGCACAGATACGCAGTATTTT.